This section outlines one TCR beta chain sequence together with its context. As yet, its antigen is unknown. The record originates from a study of vaccination effects on CD4 cells after COVID-19. Study in general: All participants had two doses of either the BNT162b2 or mRNA-1273 vaccine. Samples came 142 and 148 days after COVID-19 diagnosis, before vaccination. Study-wide results and caveats: Clones from infection and from vaccination both contracted markedly late after vaccination.

CDR3 length: 14 residues. The germline V gene encodes CDR1 SGHAT and CDR2 FQDESV (reference sequence). Trimming shortened V by 5 bases and J by 4 bases, and 15 bases separated the two germline ends. TCRdb keeps only in-frame clones here, not all; method: immunoSEQ multiplex PCR. Here the sample spans roughly 60,000 clones, 72% being singletons. Following a roughly 11-day culture, CD4+ T cells were purified. The origin of this receptor is a human donor who had a prior SARS-CoV-2 infection. The sample consisted of CD4+ T cells from PBMCs cultured without peptide, taken before COVID-19 vaccination. This chain joins TRBV11-1 and TRBJ2-7; D remains ambiguous. CDR3 sequence reads: CASSRRRPPYEQYF. CDR3 DNA: TGTGCCAGCAGCCGCCGGAGACCACCATACGAGCAGTACTTC.